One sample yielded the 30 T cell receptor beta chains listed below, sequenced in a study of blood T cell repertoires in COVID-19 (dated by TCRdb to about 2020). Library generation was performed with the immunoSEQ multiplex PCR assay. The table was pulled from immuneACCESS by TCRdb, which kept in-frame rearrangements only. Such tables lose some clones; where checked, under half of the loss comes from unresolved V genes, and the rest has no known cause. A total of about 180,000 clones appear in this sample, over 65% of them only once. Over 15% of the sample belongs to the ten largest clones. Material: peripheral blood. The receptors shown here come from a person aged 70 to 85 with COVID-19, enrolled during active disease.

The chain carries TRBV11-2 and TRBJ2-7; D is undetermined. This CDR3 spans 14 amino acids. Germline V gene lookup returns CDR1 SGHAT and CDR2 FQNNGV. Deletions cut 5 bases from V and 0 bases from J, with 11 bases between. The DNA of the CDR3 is TGTGCCAGCAGCCTGGAGATTTTCTCCTACGAGCAGTACTTC. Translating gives CASSLEIFSYEQYF.

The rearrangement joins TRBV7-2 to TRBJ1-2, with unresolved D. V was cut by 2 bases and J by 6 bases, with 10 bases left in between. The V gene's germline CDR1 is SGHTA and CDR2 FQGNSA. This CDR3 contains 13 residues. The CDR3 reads CASSLWGDDGYTF. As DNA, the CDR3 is TGTGCCAGCAGCTTATGGGGAGATGATGGCTACACCTTC. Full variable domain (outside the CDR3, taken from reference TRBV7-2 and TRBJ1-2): GAGVSQSPSNKVTEKGKDVELRCDPISGHTALYWYRQSLGQGLEFLIYFQGNSAPDKSGLPSDRFSAERTGGSVSTLTIQRTQQEDSAVYLCASSLWGDDGYTFGSGTRLTVV.

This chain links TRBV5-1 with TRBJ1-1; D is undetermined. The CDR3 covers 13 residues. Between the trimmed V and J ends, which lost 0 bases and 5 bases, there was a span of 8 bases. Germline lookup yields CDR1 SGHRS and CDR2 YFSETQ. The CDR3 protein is CASSLDSGTEAFF. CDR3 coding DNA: TGCGCCAGCAGCTTGGACTCAGGAACTGAAGCTTTCTTT.

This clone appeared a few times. CDR3 coding DNA: TGTGCCAGCAGTTACTCGAGGACATGGATTAATTCACCCCTCCACTTT. Encoded protein: CASSYSRTWINSPLHF. V and J are TRBV6-5 and TRBJ1-6, with D possibly being TRBD1 (5 bases). Germline CDR1 MNHEY, CDR2 SVGAGI. The length of the CDR3 is 16 residues. V dropped 0 bases and J dropped 6 bases, with 12 bases sitting between them.

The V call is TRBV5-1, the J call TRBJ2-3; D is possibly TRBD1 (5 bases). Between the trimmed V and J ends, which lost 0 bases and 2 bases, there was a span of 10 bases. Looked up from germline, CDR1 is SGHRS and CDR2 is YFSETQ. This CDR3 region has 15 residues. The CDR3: CASSLEGHYTDTQYF. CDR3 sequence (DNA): TGCGCCAGCAGCTTGGAAGGACACTACACAGATACGCAGTATTTT.

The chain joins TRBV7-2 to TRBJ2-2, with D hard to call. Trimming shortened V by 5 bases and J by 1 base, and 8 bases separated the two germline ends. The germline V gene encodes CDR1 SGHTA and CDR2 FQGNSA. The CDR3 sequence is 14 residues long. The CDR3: CASSDNRNTGELFF. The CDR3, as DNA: TGTGCCAGCAGCGACAACAGGAACACCGGGGAGCTGTTTTTT.

Here the CDR3 reads CASSSTTVYYEQYF. The CDR3 nucleotides read TGTGCCAGCAGTTCCACGACAGTTTACTACGAGCAGTACTTC. The chain employs TRBV28 and TRBJ2-7; possibly TRBD1 for D (5 bases). This CDR3 has 14 residues. Per the germline V gene, CDR1 is MDHEN and CDR2 is SYDVKM. Trimming took 4 bases from V and 3 from J, leaving 13 bases between them.

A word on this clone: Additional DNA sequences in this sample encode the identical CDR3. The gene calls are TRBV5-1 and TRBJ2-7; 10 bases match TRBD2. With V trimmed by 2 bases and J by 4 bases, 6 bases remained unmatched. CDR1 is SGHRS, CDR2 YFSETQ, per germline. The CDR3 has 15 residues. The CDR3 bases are TGCGCCAGCAGCTTTTATCTAGCGGGGGAATACGAGCAGTACTTC. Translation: CASSFYLAGEYEQYF.

The CDR3, as DNA: TGTGCCAGCAGTTTGGTACAGAGGAACACCGGGGAGCTGTTTTTT. As protein: CASSLVQRNTGELFF. This chain joins TRBV27 and TRBJ2-2; no firm D call. Deletions cut 3 bases from V and 1 base from J, with 9 bases between. The germline V gene has CDR1 MNHEY and CDR2 SMNVEV (reference sequence). The CDR3 spans 15 residues.

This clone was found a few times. CDR3 protein: CASSQDLMLAGYTF. In nucleotides, the CDR3 is TGTGCCAGCAGCCAAGATCTTATGTTAGCGGGCTACACCTTC. J is TRBJ1-2 and V is TRBV3-1 (or the pseudogene TRBV3-2); D not certain. CDR3 length equals 14 residues. Deletions cut 0 bases from V and 8 bases from J, with 13 bases between. Germline V gene sequence: CDR1 LGHDT, CDR2 YNNKEL (reference sequence).

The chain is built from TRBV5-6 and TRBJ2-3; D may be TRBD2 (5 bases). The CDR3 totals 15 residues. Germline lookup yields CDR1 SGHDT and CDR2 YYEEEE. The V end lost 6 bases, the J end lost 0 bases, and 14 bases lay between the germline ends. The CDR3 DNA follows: TGTGCCAGCACCCCGGTAGGCGGGAGCACAGATACGCAGTATTTT. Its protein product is CASTPVGGSTDTQYF.

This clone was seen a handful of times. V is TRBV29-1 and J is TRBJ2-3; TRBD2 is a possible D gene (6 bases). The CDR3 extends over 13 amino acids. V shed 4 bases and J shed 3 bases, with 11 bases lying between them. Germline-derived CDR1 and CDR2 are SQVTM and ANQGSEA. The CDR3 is CSVGPRGTDTQYF. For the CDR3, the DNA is TGCAGCGTTGGCCCTCGGGGGACAGATACGCAGTATTTT.

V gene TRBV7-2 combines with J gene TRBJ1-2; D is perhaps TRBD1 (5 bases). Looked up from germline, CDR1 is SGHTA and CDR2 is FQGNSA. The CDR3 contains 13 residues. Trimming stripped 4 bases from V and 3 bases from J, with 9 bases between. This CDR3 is CASSSGGDYGYTF. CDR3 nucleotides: TGTGCCAGCAGCTCGGGGGGAGACTATGGCTACACCTTC.

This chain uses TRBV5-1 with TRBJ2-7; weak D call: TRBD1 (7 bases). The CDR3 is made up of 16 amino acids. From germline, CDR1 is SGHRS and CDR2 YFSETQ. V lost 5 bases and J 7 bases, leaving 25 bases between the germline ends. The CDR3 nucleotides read TGCGCCAGCAGTCCTCGGAGGGGGCCGGGGAGTGGGGAGCAGTACTTC. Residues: CASSPRRGPGSGEQYF.

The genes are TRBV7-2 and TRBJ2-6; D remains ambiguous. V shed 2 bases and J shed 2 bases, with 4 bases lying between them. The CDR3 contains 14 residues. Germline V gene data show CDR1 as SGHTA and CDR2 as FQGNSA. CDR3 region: CASSLPAGANVLTF. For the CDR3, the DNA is TGTGCCAGCAGCTTACCAGCTGGGGCCAACGTCCTGACTTTC.

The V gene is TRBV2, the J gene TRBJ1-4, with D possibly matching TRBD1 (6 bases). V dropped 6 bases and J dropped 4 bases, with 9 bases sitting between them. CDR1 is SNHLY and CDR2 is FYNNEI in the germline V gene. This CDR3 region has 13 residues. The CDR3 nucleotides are TGTGCCAGCAGAAACAGGGTTAATGAAAAACTGTTTTTT. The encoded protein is CASRNRVNEKLFF.

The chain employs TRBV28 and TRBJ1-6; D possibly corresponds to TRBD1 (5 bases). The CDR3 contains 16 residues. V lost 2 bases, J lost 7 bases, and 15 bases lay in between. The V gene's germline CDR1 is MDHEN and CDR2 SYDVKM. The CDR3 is CASSLPGVGGNSPLHF. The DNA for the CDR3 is TGTGCCAGCAGTTTACCCGGTGTGGGGGGAAATTCACCCCTCCACTTT.

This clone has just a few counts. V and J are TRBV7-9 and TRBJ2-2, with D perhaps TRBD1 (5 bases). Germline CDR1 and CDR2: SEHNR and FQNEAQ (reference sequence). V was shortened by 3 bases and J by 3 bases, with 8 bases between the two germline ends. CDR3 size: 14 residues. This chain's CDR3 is CASSFGRDTGELFF. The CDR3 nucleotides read TGTGCCAGCAGCTTCGGCAGGGACACCGGGGAGCTGTTTTTT.

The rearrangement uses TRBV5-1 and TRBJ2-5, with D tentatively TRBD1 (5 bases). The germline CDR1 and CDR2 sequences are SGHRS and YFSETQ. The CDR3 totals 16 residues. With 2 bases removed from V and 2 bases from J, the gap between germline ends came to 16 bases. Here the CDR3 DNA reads TGCGCCAGCAGCTTCCAGACAGCTAATAAACAAGAGACCCAGTACTTC. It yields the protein CASSFQTANKQETQYF.

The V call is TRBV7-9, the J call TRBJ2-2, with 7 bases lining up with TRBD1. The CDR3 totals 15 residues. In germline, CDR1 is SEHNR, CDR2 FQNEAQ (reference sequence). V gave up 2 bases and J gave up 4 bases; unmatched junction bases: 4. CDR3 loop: CASSLRQGSTGELFF. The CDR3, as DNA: TGTGCCAGCAGCTTAAGACAGGGAAGCACCGGGGAGCTGTTTTTT.

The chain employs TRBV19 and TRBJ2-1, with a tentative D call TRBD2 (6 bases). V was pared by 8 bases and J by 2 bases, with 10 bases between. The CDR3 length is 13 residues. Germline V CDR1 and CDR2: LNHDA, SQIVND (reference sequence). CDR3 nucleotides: TGTGCCAGTGAGGGCGGGGCCTACAATGAGCAGTTCTTC. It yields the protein CASEGGAYNEQFF.

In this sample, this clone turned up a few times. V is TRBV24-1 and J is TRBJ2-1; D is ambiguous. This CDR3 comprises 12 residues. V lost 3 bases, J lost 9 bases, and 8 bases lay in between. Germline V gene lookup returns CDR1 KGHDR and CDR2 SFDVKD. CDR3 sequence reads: CATSDRDGEQFF. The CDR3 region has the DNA TGTGCCACCAGTGATAGAGATGGTGAGCAGTTCTTC.

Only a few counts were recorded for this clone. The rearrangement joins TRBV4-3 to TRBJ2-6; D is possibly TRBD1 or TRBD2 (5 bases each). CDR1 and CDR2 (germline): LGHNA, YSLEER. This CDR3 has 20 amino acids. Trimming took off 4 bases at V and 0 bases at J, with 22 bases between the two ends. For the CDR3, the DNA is TGCGCCAGCAGCCGAGACTACTCACAGGTGGTCACCTCTGGGGCCAACGTCCTGACTTTC. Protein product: CASSRDYSQVVTSGANVLTF.

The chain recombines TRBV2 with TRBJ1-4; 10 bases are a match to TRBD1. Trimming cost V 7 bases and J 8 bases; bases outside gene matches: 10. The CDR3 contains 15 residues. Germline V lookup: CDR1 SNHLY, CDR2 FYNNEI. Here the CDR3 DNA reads TGTGCCAGCAACCCTCGGGACAGGGGAGGGGAAAAACTGTTTTTT. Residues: CASNPRDRGGEKLFF.

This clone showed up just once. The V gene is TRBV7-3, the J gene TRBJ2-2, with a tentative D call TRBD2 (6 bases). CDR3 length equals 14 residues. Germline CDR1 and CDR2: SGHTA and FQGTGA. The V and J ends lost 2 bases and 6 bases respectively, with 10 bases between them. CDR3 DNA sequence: TGTGCCAGCAGCTTATCAGGAGGGGCCGGGGAGCTGTTTTTT. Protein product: CASSLSGGAGELFF.

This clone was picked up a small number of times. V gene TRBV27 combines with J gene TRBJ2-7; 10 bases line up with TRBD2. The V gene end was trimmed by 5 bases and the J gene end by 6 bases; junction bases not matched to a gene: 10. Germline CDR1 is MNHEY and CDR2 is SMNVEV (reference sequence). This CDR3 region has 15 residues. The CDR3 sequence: CASSPMGLASGEQYF. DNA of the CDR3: TGTGCCAGCAGTCCCATGGGACTAGCGTCAGGCGAGCAGTACTTC.

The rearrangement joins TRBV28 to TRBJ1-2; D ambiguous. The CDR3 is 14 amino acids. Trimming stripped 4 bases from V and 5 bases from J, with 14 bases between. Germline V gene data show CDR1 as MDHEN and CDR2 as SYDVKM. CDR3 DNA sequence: TGTGCCAGCAGTTCGACCGGAGGGAAGTATGGCTACACCTTC. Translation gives CASSSTGGKYGYTF.

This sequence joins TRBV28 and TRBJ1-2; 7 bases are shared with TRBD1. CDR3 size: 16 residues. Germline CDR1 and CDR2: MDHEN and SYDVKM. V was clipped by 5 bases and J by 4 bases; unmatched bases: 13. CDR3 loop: CASSTQGLQSRYGYTF. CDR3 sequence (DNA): TGTGCCAGCAGTACACAGGGGCTCCAGTCCCGCTATGGCTACACCTTC.

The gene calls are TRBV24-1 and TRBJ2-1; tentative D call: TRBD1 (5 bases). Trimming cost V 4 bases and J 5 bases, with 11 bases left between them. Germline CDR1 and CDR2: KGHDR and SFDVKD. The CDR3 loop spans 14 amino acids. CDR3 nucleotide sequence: TGTGCCACCAGTGACCCCCCCAGGGACAATGAGCAGTTCTTC. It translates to CATSDPPRDNEQFF.

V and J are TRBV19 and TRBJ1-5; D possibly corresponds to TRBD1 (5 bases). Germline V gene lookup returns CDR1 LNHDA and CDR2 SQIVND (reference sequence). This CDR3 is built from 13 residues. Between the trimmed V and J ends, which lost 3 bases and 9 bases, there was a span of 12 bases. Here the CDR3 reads CASSMGRGRPQHF. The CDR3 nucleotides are TGTGCCAGTAGTATGGGTAGGGGAAGGCCCCAGCATTTT.